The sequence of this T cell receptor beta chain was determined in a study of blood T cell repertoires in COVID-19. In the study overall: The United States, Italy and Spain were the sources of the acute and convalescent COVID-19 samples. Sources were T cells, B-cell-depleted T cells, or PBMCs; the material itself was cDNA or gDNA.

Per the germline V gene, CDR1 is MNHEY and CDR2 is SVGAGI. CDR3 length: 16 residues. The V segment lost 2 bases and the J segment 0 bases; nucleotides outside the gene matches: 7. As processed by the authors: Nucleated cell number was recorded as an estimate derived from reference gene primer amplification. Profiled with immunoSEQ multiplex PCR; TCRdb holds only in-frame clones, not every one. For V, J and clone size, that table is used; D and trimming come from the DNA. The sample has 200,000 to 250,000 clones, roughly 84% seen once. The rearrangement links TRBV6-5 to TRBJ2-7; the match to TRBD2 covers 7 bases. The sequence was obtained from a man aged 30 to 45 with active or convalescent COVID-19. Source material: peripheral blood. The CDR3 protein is CASSYAASGSSYEQYF. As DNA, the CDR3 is TGTGCCAGCAGTTACGCGGCTAGCGGCAGCTCCTACGAGCAGTACTTC.